These T cell receptor beta chains were read from a single sample in a study of cytomegalovirus exposure and HLA in healthy donors. The method was immunoSEQ multiplex PCR; TCRdb's version includes in-frame clones alone and lacks a portion of them. The ten most abundant clones cover more than 3% of a sample with approximately 110,000 clones. The sequencing input was PBMCs. The receptor set was obtained from a man aged 18-30 years in good health and CMV-seronegative. Both conserved end residues are part of each CDR3. Fields, in order: J gene, V gene, D gene, CDR3 protein, CDR3 DNA. D genes are given only for firm matches.

j_gene: TRBJ2-5; v_gene: TRBV11-2; d_gene: NA; CDR3aa: CASSLGGGPQETQYF; CDR3nt: TGTGCCAGCAGCTTAGGGGGGGGCCCACAAGAGACCCAGTACTTC
j_gene: TRBJ1-5; v_gene: TRBV7-9; d_gene: NA; CDR3aa: CASSTEKANQPQHF; CDR3nt: TGTGCCAGCAGCACGGAGAAGGCCAATCAGCCCCAGCATTTT
j_gene: TRBJ2-7; v_gene: TRBV7-9; d_gene: NA; CDR3aa: CASSLVQGGNEQYF; CDR3nt: TGTGCCAGCAGCTTAGTCCAGGGAGGTAACGAGCAGTACTTC
j_gene: TRBJ2-7; v_gene: TRBV6-1; d_gene: TRBD2; CDR3aa: CASSKGLAGYEQYF; CDR3nt: TGTGCCAGCAGTAAAGGGCTAGCGGGATATGAGCAGTACTTC
j_gene: TRBJ1-1; v_gene: TRBV6-6; d_gene: NA; CDR3aa: CASSYSTGNTEAFF; CDR3nt: TGTGCCAGCAGTTACTCGACAGGGAACACTGAAGCTTTCTTT
j_gene: TRBJ2-7; v_gene: TRBV13; d_gene: TRBD2; CDR3aa: CASSLALTSGRYEQYF; CDR3nt: TGTGCCAGCAGCTTAGCACTGACTAGCGGGAGATACGAGCAGTACTTC
j_gene: TRBJ1-2; v_gene: TRBV9; d_gene: NA; CDR3aa: CASSGGALQTF; CDR3nt: TGTGCCAGCAGCGGTGGGGCTCTCCAGACCTTC
j_gene: TRBJ2-1; v_gene: TRBV18; d_gene: NA; CDR3aa: CASSPLGINNEQFF; CDR3nt: TGTGCCAGCTCACCCCTCGGGATTAACAATGAGCAGTTCTTC
j_gene: TRBJ2-5; v_gene: TRBV4-1; d_gene: TRBD1; CDR3aa: CASSPQGLNRGSIGTQYF; CDR3nt: TGCGCCAGCAGCCCCCAAGGCCTCAACAGGGGCAGCATCGGGACCCAGTACTTC
j_gene: TRBJ1-1; v_gene: TRBV5-3; d_gene: NA; CDR3aa: CARSLGTGLSTEAFF; CDR3nt: TGTGCCAGAAGCTTGGGGACGGGGTTGAGCACTGAAGCTTTCTTT
j_gene: TRBJ1-1; v_gene: TRBV2; d_gene: NA; CDR3aa: CASRGEGWDYPEAFF; CDR3nt: TGTGCCAGCAGGGGGGAGGGTTGGGATTACCCTGAAGCTTTCTTT
j_gene: TRBJ1-1; v_gene: TRBV30; d_gene: NA; CDR3aa: CACEGVIEAFF; CDR3nt: TGTGCCTGCGAAGGGGTAATTGAAGCTTTCTTT
j_gene: TRBJ2-2; v_gene: TRBV6-1; d_gene: TRBD1; CDR3aa: CASSTAGQGTGELFF; CDR3nt: TGTGCCAGCAGTACTGCGGGACAGGGAACCGGGGAGCTGTTTTTT
j_gene: TRBJ1-1; v_gene: TRBV11-1; d_gene: TRBD1; CDR3aa: CASSLLGQGHTEAFF; CDR3nt: TGTGCCAGCAGCCTTTTGGGACAGGGCCACACTGAAGCTTTCTTT
j_gene: TRBJ1-1; v_gene: TRBV6-1; d_gene: TRBD1; CDR3aa: CASTPTDRVTEAFF; CDR3nt: TGTGCCAGCACCCCCACAGACAGGGTGACTGAAGCTTTCTTT
j_gene: TRBJ1-3; v_gene: TRBV30; d_gene: NA; CDR3aa: CAWSKGDSGNTIYF; CDR3nt: TGTGCCTGGAGTAAGGGGGACTCTGGAAACACCATATATTTT
j_gene: TRBJ1-4; v_gene: TRBV7-2; d_gene: TRBD1; CDR3aa: CASSPRPTGDGEKLFF; CDR3nt: TGTGCCAGCAGCCCGAGACCAACAGGGGATGGGGAAAAACTGTTTTTT
j_gene: TRBJ2-1; v_gene: TRBV15; d_gene: NA; CDR3aa: CATSSSQGSNIGNEQFF; CDR3nt: TGTGCCACCAGCAGTTCACAGGGTTCGAATATTGGCAATGAGCAGTTCTTC
j_gene: TRBJ2-2; v_gene: TRBV9; d_gene: TRBD2; CDR3aa: CASSVALGTSGGASGTGELFF; CDR3nt: TGTGCCAGCAGCGTAGCTCTCGGGACTAGCGGGGGGGCCTCGGGTACCGGGGAGCTGTTTTTT
j_gene: TRBJ1-2; v_gene: TRBV11-2; d_gene: NA; CDR3aa: CASSFQRASYGYTF; CDR3nt: TGTGCCAGCAGCTTTCAGAGGGCGAGCTATGGCTACACCTTC
j_gene: TRBJ1-5; v_gene: TRBV10-2; d_gene: NA; CDR3aa: CASSAGTGYSNQPQHF; CDR3nt: TGCGCCAGCAGTGCCGGGACTGGTTATAGCAATCAGCCCCAGCATTTT
j_gene: TRBJ2-5; v_gene: TRBV6-4; d_gene: TRBD2; CDR3aa: CASSPTSGGSVTQYF; CDR3nt: TGTGCCAGCAGCCCCACCAGCGGGGGGTCCGTGACCCAGTACTTC
j_gene: TRBJ1-2; v_gene: TRBV6-1; d_gene: TRBD1; CDR3aa: CASSERDSYGYTF; CDR3nt: TGTGCCAGCAGTGAAAGGGACAGCTATGGCTACACCTTC
j_gene: TRBJ2-3; v_gene: TRBV9; d_gene: TRBD2; CDR3aa: CASSPSGAGGLTDTQYF; CDR3nt: TGTGCCAGCAGCCCCTCAGGAGCGGGAGGCCTCACAGATACGCAGTATTTT
j_gene: TRBJ2-7; v_gene: TRBV18; d_gene: NA; CDR3aa: CASSPQIHSTSYEQYF; CDR3nt: TGTGCCAGCTCACCGCAGATACATTCAACCTCCTACGAGCAGTACTTC
j_gene: TRBJ1-1; v_gene: TRBV7-3; d_gene: NA; CDR3aa: CASSRRGSTEAFF; CDR3nt: TGTGCCAGCAGCCGCCGAGGGAGCACTGAAGCTTTCTTT
j_gene: TRBJ2-3; v_gene: TRBV7-8; d_gene: TRBD2; CDR3aa: CASTPGLAGITDTQYF; CDR3nt: TGTGCCAGCACCCCGGGACTAGCGGGGATCACAGATACGCAGTATTTT
j_gene: TRBJ1-2; v_gene: TRBV28; d_gene: TRBD1; CDR3aa: CASRTGGAGGYTF; CDR3nt: TGTGCCAGCCGCACAGGGGGCGCTGGGGGCTACACCTTC
j_gene: TRBJ1-2; v_gene: TRBV6-6; d_gene: NA; CDR3aa: CASMPAGVGYTF; CDR3nt: TGTGCCAGCATGCCGGCGGGGGTAGGCTACACCTTC
j_gene: TRBJ2-1; v_gene: TRBV6-1; d_gene: NA; CDR3aa: CASSENSGINEQFF; CDR3nt: TGTGCCAGCAGTGAAAATTCGGGGATCAATGAGCAGTTCTTC
j_gene: TRBJ2-5; v_gene: TRBV30; d_gene: TRBD2; CDR3aa: CAWSVRGTTRETQYF; CDR3nt: TGTGCCTGGAGTGTACGAGGGACTACAAGAGAGACCCAGTACTTC
j_gene: TRBJ1-5; v_gene: TRBV6-1; d_gene: NA; CDR3aa: CASSEGGTNQPQHF; CDR3nt: TGTGCCAGCAGCGAAGGGGGGACAAATCAGCCCCAGCATTTT
j_gene: TRBJ2-7; v_gene: TRBV29-1; d_gene: TRBD2; CDR3aa: CSVERGRGGAYEQYF; CDR3nt: TGCAGCGTTGAACGCGGGAGAGGTGGGGCCTACGAGCAGTACTTC
j_gene: TRBJ2-1; v_gene: TRBV5-4; d_gene: TRBD2; CDR3aa: CASSLRSGIHNNEQFF; CDR3nt: TGTGCCAGCAGCTTGAGAAGCGGGATACACAACAATGAGCAGTTCTTC
j_gene: TRBJ2-3; v_gene: TRBV5-1; d_gene: NA; CDR3aa: CASSLVSGADTQYF; CDR3nt: TGCGCCAGCAGCTTGGTGTCGGGGGCAGATACGCAGTATTTT
j_gene: TRBJ1-4; v_gene: TRBV5-4; d_gene: NA; CDR3aa: CASSLGGTGYEKLFF; CDR3nt: TGTGCCAGCAGCTTGGGAGGGACTGGGTATGAAAAACTGTTTTTT
j_gene: TRBJ1-2; v_gene: TRBV9; d_gene: NA; CDR3aa: CASSEPPLANYGYTF; CDR3nt: TGTGCCAGCAGCGAACCCCCGTTAGCTAACTATGGCTACACCTTC
j_gene: TRBJ1-1; v_gene: TRBV28; d_gene: NA; CDR3aa: CASSGPRGLTNTEAFF; CDR3nt: TGTGCCAGCAGTGGCCCCAGGGGATTGACAAATACTGAAGCTTTCTTT
j_gene: TRBJ2-1; v_gene: TRBV11-2; d_gene: TRBD2; CDR3aa: CASSSDGLAGVDEQFF; CDR3nt: TGTGCCAGCAGCTCCGACGGACTAGCGGGAGTGGATGAGCAGTTCTTC
j_gene: TRBJ1-3; v_gene: TRBV11-3; d_gene: TRBD1; CDR3aa: CASSWGQGTGNTIYF; CDR3nt: TGTGCCAGCAGCTGGGGACAGGGAACTGGAAACACCATATATTTT
j_gene: TRBJ2-1; v_gene: TRBV4-1; d_gene: NA; CDR3aa: CASSHDATIPYNEQFF; CDR3nt: TGCGCCAGCAGCCATGACGCCACTATCCCCTACAATGAGCAGTTCTTC
j_gene: TRBJ1-2; v_gene: TRBV10-3; d_gene: NA; CDR3aa: CATSGQLYGYTF; CDR3nt: TGTGCCACCTCCGGACAGTTATATGGCTACACCTTC